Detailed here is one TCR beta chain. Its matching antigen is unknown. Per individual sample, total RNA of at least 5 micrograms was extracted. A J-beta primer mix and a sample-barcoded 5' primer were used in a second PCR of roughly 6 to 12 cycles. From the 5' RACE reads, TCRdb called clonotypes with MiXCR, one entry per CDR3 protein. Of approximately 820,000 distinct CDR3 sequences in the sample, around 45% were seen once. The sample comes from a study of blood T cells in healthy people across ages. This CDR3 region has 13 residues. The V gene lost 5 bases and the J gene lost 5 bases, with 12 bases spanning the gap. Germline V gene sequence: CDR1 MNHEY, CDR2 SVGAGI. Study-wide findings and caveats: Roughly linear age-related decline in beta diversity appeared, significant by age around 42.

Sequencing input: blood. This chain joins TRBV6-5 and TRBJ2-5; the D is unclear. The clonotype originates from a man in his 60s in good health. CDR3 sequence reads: CASSGRSLETQYF. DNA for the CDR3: TGTGCCAGCAGTGGACGGAGCCTGGAGACCCAGTACTTC.